The 18 T cell receptor beta chains listed next were all sequenced from one sample in a study of blood T cells in healthy people across ages. A sample-barcoded 5' primer and a J-beta primer mix were used in a second PCR of roughly 7 to 11 cycles. MiXCR was run by TCRdb on the 5' RACE reads, yielding one entry per CDR3 protein. The sample yields under 1,000,000 distinct CDR3 sequences, 46% seen once. Sequencing was done on a sample of blood. The receptors shown here come from a man of 80 years or more in good health.

This clonotype was detected only once. The V call is TRBV14, the J call TRBJ2-3; 10 bases line up with TRBD2. The J segment lost 4 bases and the V segment lost 0 bases, leaving 10 bases of the junction unmatched. Looked up from germline, CDR1 is SGHDN and CDR2 is FVKESK. There are 18 residues in the CDR3. CDR3 in DNA: TGTGCCAGCAGCCAAGAGTGGACTAGCGGTCGAGGAGCAGATACGCAGTATTTT. Translated: CASSQEWTSGRGADTQYF.

The chain employs TRBV5-1 and TRBJ2-3; D assignment may be TRBD1 or TRBD2 (5 bases each). The CDR3 is made up of 14 amino acids. The V gene's germline CDR1 is SGHRS and CDR2 YFSETQ. Trimming removed 4 bases from V and 2 bases from J, with 11 bases in between. The CDR3 region is CASSVGDDTDTQYF. DNA of the CDR3: TGCGCCAGCAGCGTGGGGGACGACACAGATACGCAGTATTTT. Together with reference TRBV5-1 and TRBJ2-3, the CDR3 gives the full variable domain: KAGVTQTPRYLIKTRGQQVTLSCSPISGHRSVSWYQQTPGQGLQFLFEYFSETQRNKGNFPGRFSGRQFSNSRSEMNVSTLELGDSALYLCASSVGDDTDTQYFGPGTRLTVL.

This chain connects TRBV29-1 to TRBJ1-1; unclear D gene. V lost 5 bases and J lost 2, with 9 bases in between. This CDR3 has 12 amino acids. Germline CDR1 reads SQVTM; CDR2 reads ANQGSEA. CDR3 nucleotide sequence: TGCAGCGTTTGCAGGAAAAACACTGAAGCTTTCTTT. As protein: CSVCRKNTEAFF.

In this sample, this clonotype is medium-sized. The chain uses TRBV28 and TRBJ2-5; 8 bases agree with TRBD1. The CDR3 consists of 12 residues. CDR1 is MDHEN, CDR2 SYDVKM, per germline. Trimming cost V 7 bases and J 5 bases; bases outside gene matches: 3. The CDR3 spells CASTDRGETQYF. The CDR3 bases are TGTGCCAGCACCGACAGGGGTGAGACCCAGTACTTC.

V and J are TRBV10-3 and TRBJ1-5, with TRBD1 matching over 9 bases. V lost 8 bases to trimming and J lost 4 bases; unmatched junction nucleotides: 3. The CDR3 length is 13 residues. Germline V gene sequence: CDR1 ENHRY, CDR2 SYGVKD. CDR3 loop: CAIGTGRNQPQHF. CDR3 nucleotide sequence: TGTGCCATCGGGACAGGGAGAAATCAGCCCCAGCATTTT.

Ten or more counts support this clonotype. V usage is TRBV20-1 and J usage is TRBJ2-7; D remains unclear. V gave up 3 bases and J gave up 2 bases, with 11 bases separating them. Germline V gene lookup returns CDR1 DFQATT and CDR2 SNEGSKA (reference sequence). This CDR3 has 13 amino acids. The CDR3 bases are TGCAGTGCTAGTTTTATTAGCACCTACGAGCAGTACTTC. Its translation: CSASFISTYEQYF.

In its sample, this clonotype ranks as medium-sized. The chain combines TRBV12-3 or TRBV12-4 with TRBJ2-3, with TRBD2 matching 10 bases. The CDR3 length is 16 residues. V lost 7 bases and J lost 0; bases outside the gene matches: 7. The CDR3 sequence: CASTLWTSGSTDTQYF. The DNA for the CDR3 is TGTGCCAGCACCCTCTGGACTAGCGGTAGCACAGATACGCAGTATTTT.

Of note for this clonotype: A much larger clonotype is one base distant, so this may be a read error. The gene calls are TRBV7-8 and TRBJ2-1; no clear D gene. Trimming cost V 1 base and J 13 bases, with 14 bases left between them. The V gene's germline CDR1 is SGHVS and CDR2 FQNEAQ. The CDR3 covers 13 residues. The CDR3 DNA reads as TGTGCCAGCAGCTTAGAAGGTGGAGAGACCCAGTTCTTC. This encodes CASSLEGGETQFF.

This clonotype has just a few counts. CDR3 nucleotide sequence: TGCAGTGCTAGCTCGCCCTCTGGGGCCAACGTCCTGACTTTC. Amino acid sequence: CSASSPSGANVLTF. The genes are TRBV20-1 and TRBJ2-6; D remains unclear. CDR1 and CDR2 from the germline V gene are DFQATT and SNEGSKA (reference sequence). This CDR3 is 14 amino acids long. Trimming removed 3 bases from V and 0 bases from J, with 6 bases in between.

The chain joins TRBV5-1 to TRBJ2-1, with 8 bases fitting TRBD1. Trimming removed 7 bases from V and 9 bases from J; junction bases left unmatched: 18. The CDR3 loop spans 16 amino acids. Germline CDR1 SGHRS, CDR2 YFSETQ. CDR3 in DNA: TGCGCCAGCTACTCTTCCAGCGGACAGGGAGGTAGTGAGCAGTTCTTC. Its protein product is CASYSSSGQGGSEQFF. Variable domain in full (rest from reference TRBV5-1 and TRBJ2-1): KAGVTQTPRYLIKTRGQQVTLSCSPISGHRSVSWYQQTPGQGLQFLFEYFSETQRNKGNFPGRFSGRQFSNSRSEMNVSTLELGDSALYLCASYSSSGQGGSEQFFGPGTRLTVL.

CDR3 sequence reads: CASSQDLALIYNEQFF. DNA for the CDR3: TGTGCCAGCAGCCAAGATCTAGCACTAATCTACAATGAGCAGTTCTTC. V is TRBV3-1 and J is TRBJ2-1, with D perhaps matching TRBD2 (5 bases). CDR1 is LGHDT, CDR2 YNNKEL, per germline (reference sequence). The CDR3 covers 16 residues. Trimming shortened V by 0 bases and J by 3 bases, and 12 bases separated the two germline ends.

The gene calls are TRBV28 and TRBJ2-3, with TRBD2 identical over 11 bases. This CDR3 has 17 residues. With 4 bases clipped from V and 2 bases from J, the junction kept 8 bases outside the gene matches. Germline-derived CDR1 and CDR2 are MDHEN and SYDVKM. CDR3 in DNA: TGTGCCAGCAGTTCTCCGGGACTAGCGGCCCACACAGATACGCAGTATTTT. Residues: CASSSPGLAAHTDTQYF. Complete variable domain (other parts from reference TRBV28 and TRBJ2-3): DVKVTQSSRYLVKRTGEKVFLECVQDMDHENMFWYRQDPGLGLRLIYFSYDVKMKEKGDIPEGYSVSREKKERFSLILESASTNQTSMYLCASSSPGLAAHTDTQYFGPGTRLTVL.

This clonotype was picked up a small number of times. The chain has TRBV7-2 and TRBJ2-3, with D perhaps given as TRBD1 or TRBD2 (6 bases each). V was clipped by 5 bases and J by 5 bases, with 17 bases between them. CDR1 SGHTA and CDR2 FQGNSA come from the germline V gene. The CDR3 covers 15 residues. CDR3 bases: TGTGCCAGCAGCGTAACTGGGGGGCAGGGAGATACGCAGTATTTT. It yields the protein CASSVTGGQGDTQYF.

The genes are TRBV20-1 and TRBJ1-5; 8 nucleotides match TRBD1. Germline V gives CDR1 DFQATT, CDR2 SNEGSKA (reference sequence). V trimming: 1 base; J trimming: 6 bases; junction bases outside the gene matches: 5. The CDR3 totals 14 residues. The CDR3 bases are TGCAGTGCTAGAGGGTGGCAGGGGGCTCAGCCCCAGCATTTT. Translated, it gives CSARGWQGAQPQHF.

The chain recombines TRBV20-1 with TRBJ1-2; D might be TRBD1 (5 bases). V was trimmed by 4 bases and J by 2 bases, leaving 8 bases between them. Germline V gives CDR1 DFQATT, CDR2 SNEGSKA (reference sequence). This CDR3 contains 12 residues. CDR3 in DNA: TGCAGTGCTACCCCAGGGAACTATGGCTACACCTTC. Protein product: CSATPGNYGYTF.

This clonotype was detected ten times or more. The V and J genes are TRBV5-5 and TRBJ2-7; D possibly corresponds to TRBD2 (6 bases). Trimming pared 4 bases from V and 2 bases from J, leaving 16 bases between. Germline loops: CDR1 SGHKS, CDR2 YYEKEE (reference sequence). The CDR3 spans 15 residues. CDR3 protein: CASSLERALPYEQYF. In nucleotides, the CDR3 is TGTGCCAGCAGCCTGGAGCGGGCCTTACCCTACGAGCAGTACTTC.

The rearrangement uses TRBV28 and TRBJ2-4; no reliable D call. V was pared by 8 bases and J by 8 bases, with 25 bases between. CDR3 length: 16 residues. Germline CDR1 reads MDHEN; CDR2 reads SYDVKM. The CDR3 DNA sequence: TGTGCCAGCTCACCCCCCGGGTCTCCAAAAGGAGACATTCAGTACTTC. It yields the protein CASSPPGSPKGDIQYF.

The CDR3: CASSTWDRGTDTQYF. The CDR3, as DNA: TGTGCCAGCAGCACTTGGGACAGGGGGACAGATACGCAGTATTTT. V is TRBV12-3 or TRBV12-4 and J is TRBJ2-3; 11 bases fit TRBD1. V shed 6 bases and J 3 bases; nucleotides not matched to a gene: 5. The CDR3 totals 15 residues.